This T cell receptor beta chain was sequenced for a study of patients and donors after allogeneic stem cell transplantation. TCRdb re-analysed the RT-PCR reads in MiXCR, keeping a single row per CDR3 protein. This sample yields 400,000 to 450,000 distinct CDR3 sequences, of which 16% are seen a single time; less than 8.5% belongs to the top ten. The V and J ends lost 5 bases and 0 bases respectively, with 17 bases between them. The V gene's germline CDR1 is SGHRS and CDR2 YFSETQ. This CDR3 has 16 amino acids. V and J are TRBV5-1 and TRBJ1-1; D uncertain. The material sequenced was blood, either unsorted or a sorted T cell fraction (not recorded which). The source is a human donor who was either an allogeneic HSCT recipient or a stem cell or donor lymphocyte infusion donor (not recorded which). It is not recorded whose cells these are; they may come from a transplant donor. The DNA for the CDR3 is TGCGCCAGCAGTTTAGCGGGGAGGACCCTGAACACTGAAGCTTTCTTT. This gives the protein CASSLAGRTLNTEAFF.